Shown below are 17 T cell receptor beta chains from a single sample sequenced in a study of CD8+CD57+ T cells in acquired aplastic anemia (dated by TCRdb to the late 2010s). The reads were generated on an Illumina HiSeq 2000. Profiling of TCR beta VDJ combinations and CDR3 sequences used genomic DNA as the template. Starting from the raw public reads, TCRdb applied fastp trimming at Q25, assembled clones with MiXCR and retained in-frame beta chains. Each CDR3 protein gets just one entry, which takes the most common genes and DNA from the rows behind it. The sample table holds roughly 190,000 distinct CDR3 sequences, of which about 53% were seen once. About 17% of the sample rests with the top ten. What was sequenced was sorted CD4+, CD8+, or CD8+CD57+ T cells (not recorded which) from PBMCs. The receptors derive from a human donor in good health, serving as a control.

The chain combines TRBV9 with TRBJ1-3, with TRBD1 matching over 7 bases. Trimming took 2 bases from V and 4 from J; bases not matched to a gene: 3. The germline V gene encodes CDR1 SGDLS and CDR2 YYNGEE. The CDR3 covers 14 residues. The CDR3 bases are TGTGCCAGCAGCGTGACAGGGTTGGGAAACACCATATATTTT. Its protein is CASSVTGLGNTIYF.

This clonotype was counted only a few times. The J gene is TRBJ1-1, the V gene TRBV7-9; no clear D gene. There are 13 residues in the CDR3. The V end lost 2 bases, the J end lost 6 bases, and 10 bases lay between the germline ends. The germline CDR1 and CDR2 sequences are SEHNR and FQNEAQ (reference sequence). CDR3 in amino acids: CASSLPGVAEAFF. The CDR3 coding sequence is TGTGCCAGCAGCTTACCCGGGGTCGCTGAAGCTTTCTTT.

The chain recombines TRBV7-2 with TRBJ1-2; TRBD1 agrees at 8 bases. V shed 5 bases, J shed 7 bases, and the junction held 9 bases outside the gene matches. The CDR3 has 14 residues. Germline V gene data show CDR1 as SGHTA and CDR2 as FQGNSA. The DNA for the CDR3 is TGTGCCAGCAGCCATAATCAGGGGGCGCGTGGCTACACCTTC. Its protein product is CASSHNQGARGYTF.

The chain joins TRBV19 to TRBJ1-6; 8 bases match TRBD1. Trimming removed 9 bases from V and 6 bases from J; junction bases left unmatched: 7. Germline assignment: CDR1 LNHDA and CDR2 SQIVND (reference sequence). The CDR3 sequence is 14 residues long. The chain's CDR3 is CASRPTGVNSPLHF. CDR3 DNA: TGTGCCAGCCGTCCGACAGGGGTTAATTCACCCCTCCACTTT.

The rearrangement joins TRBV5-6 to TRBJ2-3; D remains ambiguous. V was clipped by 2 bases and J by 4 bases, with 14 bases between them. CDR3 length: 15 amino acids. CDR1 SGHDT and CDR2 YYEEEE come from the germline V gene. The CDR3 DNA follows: TGTGCCAGCAGCTTAGCGATGAGTAGACCAGATACGCAGTATTTT. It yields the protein CASSLAMSRPDTQYF.

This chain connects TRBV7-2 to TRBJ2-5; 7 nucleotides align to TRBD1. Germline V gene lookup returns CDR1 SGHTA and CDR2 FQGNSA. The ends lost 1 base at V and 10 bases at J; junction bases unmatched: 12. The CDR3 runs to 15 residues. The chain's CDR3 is CASSLEYGDSQVQYF. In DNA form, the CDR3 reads TGTGCCAGCAGCTTAGAGTATGGGGACAGTCAAGTCCAGTACTTC.

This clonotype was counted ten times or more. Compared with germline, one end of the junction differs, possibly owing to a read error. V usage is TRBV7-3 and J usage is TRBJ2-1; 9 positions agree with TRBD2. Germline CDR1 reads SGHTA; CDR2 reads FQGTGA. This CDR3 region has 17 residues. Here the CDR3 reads CASSLTYGGGAYNEQFF. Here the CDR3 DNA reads TGTGCCAGCAGCTTAACGTACGGCGGGGGGGCCTATAATGAGCAGTTCTTC.

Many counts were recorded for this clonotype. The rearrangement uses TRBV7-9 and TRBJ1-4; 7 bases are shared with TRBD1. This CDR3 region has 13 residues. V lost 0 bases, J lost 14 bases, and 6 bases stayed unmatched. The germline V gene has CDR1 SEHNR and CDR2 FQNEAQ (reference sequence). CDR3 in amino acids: CASSLAGGAYLFF. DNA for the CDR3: TGTGCCAGCAGCTTAGCAGGGGGCGCATACCTGTTTTTT.

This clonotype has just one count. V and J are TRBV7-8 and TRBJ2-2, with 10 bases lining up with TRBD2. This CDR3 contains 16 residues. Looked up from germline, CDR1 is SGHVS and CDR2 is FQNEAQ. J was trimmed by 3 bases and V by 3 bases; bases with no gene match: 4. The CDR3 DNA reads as TGTGCCAGCAGCTTCAGGACTAGCGGATACACCGGGGAGCTGTTTTTT. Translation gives CASSFRTSGYTGELFF.

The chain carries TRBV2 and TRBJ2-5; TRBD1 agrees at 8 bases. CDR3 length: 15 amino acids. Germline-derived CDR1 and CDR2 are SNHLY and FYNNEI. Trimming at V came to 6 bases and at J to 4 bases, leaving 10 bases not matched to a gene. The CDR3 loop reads CASSDGQGGAETQYF. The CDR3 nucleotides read TGTGCCAGCAGCGATGGACAGGGCGGAGCAGAGACCCAGTACTTC.

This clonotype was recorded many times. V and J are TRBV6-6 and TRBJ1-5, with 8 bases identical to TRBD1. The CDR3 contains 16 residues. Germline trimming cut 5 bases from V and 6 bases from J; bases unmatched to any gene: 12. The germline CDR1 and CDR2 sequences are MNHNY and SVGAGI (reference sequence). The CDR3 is CASSIVGAGGSQPQHF. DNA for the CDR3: TGTGCCAGCAGTATTGTAGGGGCAGGGGGCAGTCAGCCCCAGCATTTT.

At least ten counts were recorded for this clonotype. CDR3 DNA: TGTGCCAGCACGGCTCTCGAGCAGTACTTC. Protein: CASTALEQYF. The chain has TRBV2 and TRBJ2-7; no firm D call. The CDR3 has 10 residues. With 7 bases removed from V and 6 bases from J, the gap between germline ends came to 7 bases. Germline CDR1 and CDR2: SNHLY and FYNNEI. Supplemented by reference TRBV2 and TRBJ2-7, the full variable domain reads EPEVTQTPSHQVTQMGQEVILRCVPISNHLYFYWYRQILGQKVEFLVSFYNNEISEKSEIFDDQFSVERPDGSNFTLKIRSTKLEDSAMYFCASTALEQYFGPGTRLTVT.

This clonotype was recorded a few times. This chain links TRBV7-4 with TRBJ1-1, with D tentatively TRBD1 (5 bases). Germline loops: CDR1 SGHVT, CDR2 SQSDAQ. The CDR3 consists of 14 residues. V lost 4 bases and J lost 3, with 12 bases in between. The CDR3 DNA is TGTGCCAGCAGCTCCCAGGGTTTTGACACTGAAGCTTTCTTT. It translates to CASSSQGFDTEAFF. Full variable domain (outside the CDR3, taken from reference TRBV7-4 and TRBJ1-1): GAGVSQSPRYKVAKRGRDVALRCDSISGHVTLYWYRQTLGQGSEVLTYSQSDAQRDKSGRPSGRFSAERPERSVSTLKIQRTEQGDSAVYLCASSSQGFDTEAFFGQGTRLTVV.

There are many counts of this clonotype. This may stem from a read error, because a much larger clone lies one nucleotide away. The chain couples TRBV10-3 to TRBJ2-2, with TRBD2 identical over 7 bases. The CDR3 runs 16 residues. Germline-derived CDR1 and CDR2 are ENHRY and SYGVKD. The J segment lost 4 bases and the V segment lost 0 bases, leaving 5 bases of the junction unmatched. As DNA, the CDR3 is TGTGCCATCAGTGAGTCGAGGTGCGGGAGCACCGGGGAGCTGTTTTTT. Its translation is CAISESRCGSTGELFF.

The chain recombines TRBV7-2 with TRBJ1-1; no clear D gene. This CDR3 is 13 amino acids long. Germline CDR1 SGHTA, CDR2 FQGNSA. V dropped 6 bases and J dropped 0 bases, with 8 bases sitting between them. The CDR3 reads CASRRTVNTEAFF. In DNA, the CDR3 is TGTGCCAGCAGACGGACGGTGAACACTGAAGCTTTCTTT.

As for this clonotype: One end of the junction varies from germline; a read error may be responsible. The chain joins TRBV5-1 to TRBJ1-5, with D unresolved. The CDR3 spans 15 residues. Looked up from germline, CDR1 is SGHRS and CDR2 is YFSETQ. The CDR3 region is CASSLWGSEDQPQRF. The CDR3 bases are TGCGCCAGCAGCTTGTGGGGTTCCGAGGACCAGCCCCAGCGTTTT.

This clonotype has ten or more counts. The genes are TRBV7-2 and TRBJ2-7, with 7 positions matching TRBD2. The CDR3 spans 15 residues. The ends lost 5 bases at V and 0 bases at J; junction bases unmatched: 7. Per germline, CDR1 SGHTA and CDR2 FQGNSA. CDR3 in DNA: TGTGCCAGCAGCCCCGGACTAGGAGGCTCCTACGAGCAGTACTTC. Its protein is CASSPGLGGSYEQYF.